A selection of T cell receptor beta chains follows, all from one sample in a study of blood T cell repertoires in COVID-19. The assay was immunoSEQ multiplex PCR, and TCRdb's table has in-frame clones only and misses some. The table records around 43,000 clones, 80% to 90% of them present only once. Sequencing was performed on peripheral blood. These receptors originate from a human donor in a cohort sampled during active COVID-19. Each CDR3 is given with its conserved first and last residue. The D gene is left open where the match is weak. Clone size is not always given. Where it is, it says once, few, many or a class for expanded clones.

V	size	D	J	CDR3	DNA
TRBV6-6	NA	NA	TRBJ2-7	CASSAADRQYF	TGTGCCAGCAGTGCGGCGGACAGGCAGTACTTC
TRBV15	once	TRBD2	TRBJ2-7	CATSRDKRRGSTYEQYF	TGTGCCACCAGCAGAGATAAACGACGCGGGAGCACCTACGAGCAGTACTTC
TRBV7-8	NA	TRBD1	TRBJ1-2	CASSQTGMFGYGYTF	TGTGCCAGCAGTCAGACAGGGATGTTTGGCTATGGCTACACCTTC
TRBV5-1	NA	NA	TRBJ2-2	CASSLGVRSTGELFF	TGCGCCAGCAGCTTGGGTGTTAGGAGCACCGGGGAGCTGTTTTTT
TRBV7-8	NA	NA	TRBJ1-5	CASSLAGVGNQPQHF	TGTGCCAGCAGCTTAGCAGGGGTTGGCAATCAGCCCCAGCATTTT
TRBV15	NA	NA	TRBJ1-5	CATSSSGTRGQPQHF	TGTGCCACCAGCAGCTCGGGGACAAGAGGACAGCCCCAGCATTTT
TRBV12-3/TRBV12-4	NA	NA	TRBJ2-7	CASSRQVEQYF	TGTGCCAGCAGTCGCCAGGTCGAGCAGTACTTC
TRBV29-1	NA	NA	TRBJ2-7	CSVAILVAHEQYF	TGCAGCGTTGCCATATTAGTCGCCCACGAGCAGTACTTC
TRBV9	NA	TRBD1	TRBJ1-2	CASSARGQTYGYTF	TGTGCCAGCAGCGCCAGGGGACAGACCTATGGCTACACCTTC
TRBV12-3/TRBV12-4	NA	NA	TRBJ1-2	CASWGREMYGYTF	TGTGCCAGCTGGGGCAGGGAAATGTATGGCTACACCTTC
TRBV25-1	NA	NA	TRBJ2-7	CASSSSGGGPLSYEQYF	TGTGCCAGCAGTTCATCAGGTGGAGGCCCCCTTTCCTACGAGCAGTACTTC
TRBV6-2/TRBV6-3	NA	TRBD1	TRBJ2-7	CASSSPGGAYEQYF	TGTGCCAGCAGTTCCCCAGGGGGCGCGTACGAGCAGTACTTC
TRBV7-2	NA	TRBD2	TRBJ2-1	CASSSQSSGGYLTYNEQFF	TGTGCCAGCAGCTCTCAATCTAGCGGGGGGTACCTCACGTACAATGAGCAGTTCTTC
TRBV5-1	NA	TRBD1	TRBJ2-2	CASSLGTGVNTGELFF	TGCGCCAGCAGCTTGGGGACAGGCGTAAACACCGGGGAGCTGTTTTTT
TRBV5-1	NA	TRBD1	TRBJ1-4	CASTTGQGGEKLFF	TGCGCCAGCACCACAGGACAGGGGGGTGAAAAACTGTTTTTT
TRBV5-1	NA	TRBD1	TRBJ1-4	CASSVQGTNEKLFF	TGCGCCAGCTCGGTACAGGGGACTAATGAAAAACTGTTTTTT
TRBV30	NA	TRBD1	TRBJ2-4	CAWRKRDRTWGKNIQYF	TGTGCCTGGAGGAAAAGGGACAGGACATGGGGCAAAAACATTCAGTACTTC
TRBV15	NA	NA	TRBJ1-5	CATSAYSNQPQHF	TGTGCCACCTCCGCCTATAGCAATCAGCCCCAGCATTTT
TRBV6-5	NA	NA	TRBJ1-4	CASRRQTARNEKLFF	TGTGCCAGCAGGCGGCAGACGGCCCGAAATGAAAAACTGTTTTTT
TRBV19	NA	TRBD2	TRBJ2-3	CASSIPSGRGRDTQYF	TGTGCCAGTAGTATCCCTAGCGGAAGAGGGAGGGATACGCAGTATTTT
TRBV2	NA	NA	TRBJ2-3	CASNSGYTDTQYF	TGTGCCAGCAATTCGGGGTACACAGATACGCAGTATTTT
TRBV5-4	NA	TRBD2	TRBJ2-7	CASSLISGKGEQYF	TGTGCCAGCAGCCTTATTAGCGGGAAGGGCGAGCAGTACTTC
TRBV7-6	NA	TRBD2	TRBJ2-3	CASSPVAGGTDTQYF	TGTGCCAGCAGCCCTGTGGCGGGAGGAACAGATACGCAGTATTTT
TRBV19	NA	TRBD1	TRBJ2-1	CATKGQGSVDEQFF	TGTGCCACTAAGGGACAGGGAAGCGTCGATGAGCAGTTCTTC
TRBV25-1	NA	NA	TRBJ2-7	CASSQAGGIYEQYF	TGTGCCAGCAGTCAGGCAGGGGGGATCTACGAGCAGTACTTC
TRBV5-1	NA	NA	TRBJ2-2	CASKGGPNTGELFF	TGCGCCAGCAAAGGAGGGCCGAACACCGGGGAGCTGTTTTTT
TRBV12-3/TRBV12-4	few	NA	TRBJ1-3	CASSQRSKNTIYF	TGTGCCAGCAGTCAACGGTCGAAGAACACCATATATTTT
TRBV7-9	NA	NA	TRBJ2-3	CASSSSGSPGDTQYF	TGTGCCAGCAGCTCGTCAGGGTCTCCGGGAGATACGCAGTATTTT
TRBV27	NA	NA	TRBJ1-6	CASSLYNSPLHF	TGTGCCAGCAGCCTTTATAATTCACCCCTCCACTTT
TRBV7-9	NA	NA	TRBJ2-3	CASSAGLFPDTQYF	TGTGCCAGCAGCGCTGGGCTCTTTCCAGATACGCAGTATTTT
TRBV12-3/TRBV12-4	NA	NA	TRBJ2-5	CASSLGETQYF	TGTGCCAGCAGCCTCGGGGAGACCCAGTACTTC
TRBV15	NA	NA	TRBJ2-5	CATSREPRLRADQETQYF	TGTGCCACCAGCAGAGAACCTAGATTGCGGGCAGACCAAGAGACCCAGTACTTC